The present TCR beta chain was sequenced within a study of human T cells and chemical hapten exposure. The overall study: The variation in per-sample TCR yields arose mainly from small differences in pooled library volumes.

Time point indicated: healthy volunteer bleed at 6 weeks. From whole blood left unfractionated, total RNA was extracted. Trimming pared 1 base from V and 5 bases from J, leaving 11 bases between. The CDR3 loop spans 15 amino acids. Per the germline V gene, CDR1 is SGHAT and CDR2 is FQNNGV. This clonotype has more than one count but fewer than ten. Its antigen is unidentified. Study-wide results and limits: Counts of TCRs above 1 in 1000 frequency stayed unchanged with DPC sensitization.

Unique molecular identifiers were linked by the library to individual cDNA molecules. One entry per CDR3 protein results from TCRdb running MiXCR on the RACE reads. Of roughly 43,000 distinct CDR3 sequences in the sample, 3.5% to 4% were seen once. Sequences were obtained from whole blood. The V and J genes are TRBV11-2 and TRBJ2-2; D might be TRBD1 (6 bases). This TCR was sampled from a human donor in good health. Some clones in this sample may be carry-over from other donors' samples. CDR3 nucleotide sequence: TGTGCCAGCAGCTTAGCGGCCAGGGGAACCGGGGAGCTGTTTTTT. It specifies CASSLAARGTGELFF.